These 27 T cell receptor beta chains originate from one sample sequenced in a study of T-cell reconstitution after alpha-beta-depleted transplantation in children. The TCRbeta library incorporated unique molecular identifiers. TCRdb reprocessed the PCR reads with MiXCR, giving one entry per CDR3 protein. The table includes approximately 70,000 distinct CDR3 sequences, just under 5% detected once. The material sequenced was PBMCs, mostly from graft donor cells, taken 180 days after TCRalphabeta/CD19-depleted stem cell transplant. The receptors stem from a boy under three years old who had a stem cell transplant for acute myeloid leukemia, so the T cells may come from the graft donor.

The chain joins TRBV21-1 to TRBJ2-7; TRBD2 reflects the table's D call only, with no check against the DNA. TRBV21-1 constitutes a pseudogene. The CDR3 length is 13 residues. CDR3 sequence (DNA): TGTGCCAGCAGCAGAAGGGGCCACTACGAGCAGTACGTC. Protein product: CASSRRGHYEQYV.

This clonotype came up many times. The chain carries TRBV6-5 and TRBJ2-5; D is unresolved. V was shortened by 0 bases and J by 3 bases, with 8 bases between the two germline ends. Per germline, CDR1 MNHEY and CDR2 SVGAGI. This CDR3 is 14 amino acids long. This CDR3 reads CASSYSGPKETQYF. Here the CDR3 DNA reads TGTGCCAGCAGTTACTCAGGTCCGAAAGAGACCCAGTACTTC.

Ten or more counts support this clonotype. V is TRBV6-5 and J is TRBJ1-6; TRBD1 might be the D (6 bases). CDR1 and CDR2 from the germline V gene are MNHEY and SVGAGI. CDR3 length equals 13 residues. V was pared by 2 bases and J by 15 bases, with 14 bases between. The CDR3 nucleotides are TGTGCCAGCAGTTACGGGGGGGGCTGGAACCTCCACTTT. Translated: CASSYGGGWNLHF.

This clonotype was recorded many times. The CDR3 loop is CASKDRASSTDTQYF. CDR3 DNA: TGTGCCAGCAAGGACAGGGCCTCAAGCACAGATACGCAGTATTTT. The rearrangement uses TRBV21-1 and TRBJ2-3; the D call of TRBD1 is as the table states it, not checked on the DNA. TRBV21-1 is an annotated pseudogene. The CDR3 has 15 amino acids.

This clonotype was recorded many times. CDR3 region: CSARAGTRELSNQPQHF. The DNA for the CDR3 is TGCAGTGCTAGAGCGGGGACGAGGGAACTTAGCAATCAGCCCCAGCATTTT. The rearrangement joins TRBV20-1 to TRBJ1-5, with TRBD1 as a possible D gene (5 bases). This CDR3 has 17 amino acids. Trimming shortened V by 1 base and J by 0 bases, and 16 bases separated the two germline ends. Looked up from germline, CDR1 is DFQATT and CDR2 is SNEGSKA (reference sequence).

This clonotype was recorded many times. CDR3 sequence reads: CASSIPLAGSTDTQYF. The CDR3 DNA reads as TGCGCCAGCAGCATACCACTAGCGGGGAGCACAGATACGCAGTATTTT. The chain has TRBV5-1 and TRBJ2-3, with 10 bases lining up with TRBD2. V shed 4 bases, J shed 0 bases, and the junction held 5 bases outside the gene matches. Germline CDR1 is SGHRS and CDR2 is YFSETQ. This CDR3 spans 16 amino acids.

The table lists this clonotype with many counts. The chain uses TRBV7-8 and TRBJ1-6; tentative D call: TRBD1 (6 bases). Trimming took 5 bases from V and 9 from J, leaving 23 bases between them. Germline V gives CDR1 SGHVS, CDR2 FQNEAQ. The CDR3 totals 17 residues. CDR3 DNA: TGTGCCAGCAGCCTCAAGCCGGACAGAACCTATGTTTCACCCCTCCACTTT. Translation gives CASSLKPDRTYVSPLHF.

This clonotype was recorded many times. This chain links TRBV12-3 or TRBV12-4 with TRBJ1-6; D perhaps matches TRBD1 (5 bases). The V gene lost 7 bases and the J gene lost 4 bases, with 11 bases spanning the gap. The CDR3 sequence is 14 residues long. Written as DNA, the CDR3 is TGTGCCAGCACCAGGGAACAATATAATTCACCCCTCCACTTT. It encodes CASTREQYNSPLHF.

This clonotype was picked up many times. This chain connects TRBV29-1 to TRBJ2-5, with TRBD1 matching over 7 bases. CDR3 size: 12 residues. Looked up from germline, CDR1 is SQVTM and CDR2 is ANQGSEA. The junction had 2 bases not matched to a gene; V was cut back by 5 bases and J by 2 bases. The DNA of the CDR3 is TGCAGCGTTCTCAGGGGGCAAGAGACCCAGTACTTC. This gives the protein CSVLRGQETQYF.

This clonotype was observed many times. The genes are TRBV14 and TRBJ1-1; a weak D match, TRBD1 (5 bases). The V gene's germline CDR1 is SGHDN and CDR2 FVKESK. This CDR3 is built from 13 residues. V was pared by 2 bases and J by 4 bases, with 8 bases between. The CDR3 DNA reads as TGTGCCAGCAGCCAACAACAGGCCACTGAAGCTTTCTTT. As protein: CASSQQQATEAFF.

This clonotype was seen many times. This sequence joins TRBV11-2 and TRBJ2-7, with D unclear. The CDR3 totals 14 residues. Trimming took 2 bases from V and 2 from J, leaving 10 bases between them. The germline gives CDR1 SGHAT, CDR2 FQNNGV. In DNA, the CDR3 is TGTGCCAGCAGCTTAATCGTCCGCCCCTACGAGCAGTACGTC. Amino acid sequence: CASSLIVRPYEQYV.

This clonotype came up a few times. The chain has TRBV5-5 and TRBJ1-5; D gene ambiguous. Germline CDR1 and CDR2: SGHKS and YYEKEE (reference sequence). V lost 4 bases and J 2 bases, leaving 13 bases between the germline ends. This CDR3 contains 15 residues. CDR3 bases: TGTGCCAGCAGCCCAATACGGGGAGGCAATCAGCCCCAGCATTTT. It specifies CASSPIRGGNQPQHF. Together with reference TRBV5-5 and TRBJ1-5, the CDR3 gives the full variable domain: DAGVTQSPTHLIKTRGQQVTLRCSPISGHKSVSWYQQVLGQGPQFIFQYYEKEERGRGNFPDRFSARQFPNYSSELNVNALLLGDSALYLCASSPIRGGNQPQHFGDGTRLSIL.

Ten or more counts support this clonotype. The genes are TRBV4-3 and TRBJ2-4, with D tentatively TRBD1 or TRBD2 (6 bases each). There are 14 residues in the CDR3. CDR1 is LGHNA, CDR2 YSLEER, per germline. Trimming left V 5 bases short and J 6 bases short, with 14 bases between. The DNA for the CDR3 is TGCGCCAGCAGCAAAAGGGGGGCCGGAAACATTCAGTACTTC. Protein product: CASSKRGAGNIQYF.

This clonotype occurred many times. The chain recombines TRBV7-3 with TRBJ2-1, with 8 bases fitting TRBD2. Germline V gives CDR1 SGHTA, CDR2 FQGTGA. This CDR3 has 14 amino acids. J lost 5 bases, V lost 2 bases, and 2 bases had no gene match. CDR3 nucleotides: TGTGCCAGCAGCTTATACGGGGGGGACAATGAGCAGTTCTTC. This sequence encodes CASSLYGGDNEQFF.

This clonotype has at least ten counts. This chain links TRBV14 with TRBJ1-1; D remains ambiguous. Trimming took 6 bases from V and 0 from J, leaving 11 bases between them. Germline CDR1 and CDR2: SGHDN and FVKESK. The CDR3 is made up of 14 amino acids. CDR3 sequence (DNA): TGTGCCAGCAGACCTTCGCTCATGAACACTGAAGCTTTCTTT. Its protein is CASRPSLMNTEAFF.

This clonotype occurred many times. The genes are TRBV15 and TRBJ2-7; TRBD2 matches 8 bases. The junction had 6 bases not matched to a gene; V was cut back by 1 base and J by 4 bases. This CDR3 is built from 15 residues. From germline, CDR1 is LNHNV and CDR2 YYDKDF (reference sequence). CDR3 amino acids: CATSRVAGGLYEQYF. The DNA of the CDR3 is TGTGCCACCAGCAGAGTGGCGGGGGGTCTATACGAGCAGTACTTC.

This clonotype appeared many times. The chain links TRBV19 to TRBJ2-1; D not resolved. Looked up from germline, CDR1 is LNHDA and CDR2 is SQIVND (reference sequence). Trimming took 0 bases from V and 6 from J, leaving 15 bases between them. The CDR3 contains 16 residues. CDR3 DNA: TGTGCCAGTAGTATAGATCACGAAGGTTGGAGCAATGAGCAGTTCTTC. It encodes CASSIDHEGWSNEQFF.

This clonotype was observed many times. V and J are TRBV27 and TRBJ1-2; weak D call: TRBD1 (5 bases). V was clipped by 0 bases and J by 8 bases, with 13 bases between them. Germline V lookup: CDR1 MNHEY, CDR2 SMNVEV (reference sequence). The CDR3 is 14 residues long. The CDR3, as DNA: TGTGCCAGCAGTTTATCGGTGGCAGGGAAGGGCTACACCTTC. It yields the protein CASSLSVAGKGYTF.

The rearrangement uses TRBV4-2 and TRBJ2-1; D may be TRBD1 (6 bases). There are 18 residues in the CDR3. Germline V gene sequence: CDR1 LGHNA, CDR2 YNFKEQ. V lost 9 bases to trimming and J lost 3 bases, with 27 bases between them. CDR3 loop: CARGSGLIRGAGYNEQFF. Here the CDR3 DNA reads TGTGCCAGGGGCTCCGGCCTTATCAGGGGAGCCGGCTACAATGAGCAGTTCTTC.

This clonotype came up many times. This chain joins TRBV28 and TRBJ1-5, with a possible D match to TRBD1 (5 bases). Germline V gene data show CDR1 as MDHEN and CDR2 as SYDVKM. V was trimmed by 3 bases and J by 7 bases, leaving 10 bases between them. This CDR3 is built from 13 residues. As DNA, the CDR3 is TGTGCCAGCAGTTTCAGGGCAGACCAGCCCCAGCATTTT. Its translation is CASSFRADQPQHF. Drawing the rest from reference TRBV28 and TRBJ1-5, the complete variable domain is DVKVTQSSRYLVKRTGEKVFLECVQDMDHENMFWYRQDPGLGLRLIYFSYDVKMKEKGDIPEGYSVSREKKERFSLILESASTNQTSMYLCASSFRADQPQHFGDGTRLSIL.

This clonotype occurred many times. Written as DNA, the CDR3 is TGCAGTGCTAGCACAGTCCGATCCTACAATGAGCAGTTCTTC. Protein sequence: CSASTVRSYNEQFF. This chain joins TRBV20-1 and TRBJ2-1, with unresolved D. The CDR3 contains 14 residues. Per germline, CDR1 DFQATT and CDR2 SNEGSKA (reference sequence). V lost 3 bases, J lost 1 base, and 10 bases lay in between.

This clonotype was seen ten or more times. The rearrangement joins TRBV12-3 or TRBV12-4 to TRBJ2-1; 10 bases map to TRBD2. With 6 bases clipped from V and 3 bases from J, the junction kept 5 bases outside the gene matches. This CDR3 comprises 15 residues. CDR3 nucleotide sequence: TGTGCCAGCAGCGTAGCGGGGGGCTTCTACAATGAGCAGTTCTTC. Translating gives CASSVAGGFYNEQFF.

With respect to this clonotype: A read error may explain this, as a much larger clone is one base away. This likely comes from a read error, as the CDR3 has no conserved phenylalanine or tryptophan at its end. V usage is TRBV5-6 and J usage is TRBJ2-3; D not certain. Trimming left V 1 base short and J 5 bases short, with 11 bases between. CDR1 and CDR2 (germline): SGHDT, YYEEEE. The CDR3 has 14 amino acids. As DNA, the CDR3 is TGTGCCAGCAGCTTGCGACTCCCGCTAGATACGCAGTATTTG. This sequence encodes CASSLRLPLDTQYL.

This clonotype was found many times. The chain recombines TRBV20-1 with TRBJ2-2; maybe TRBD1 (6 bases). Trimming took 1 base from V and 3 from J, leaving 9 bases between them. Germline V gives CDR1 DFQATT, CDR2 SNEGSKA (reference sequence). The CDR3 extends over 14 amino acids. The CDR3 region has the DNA TGCAGTGCTAGAGTACAGGGCCACACCGGGGAGCTGTTTTTT. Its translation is CSARVQGHTGELFF.

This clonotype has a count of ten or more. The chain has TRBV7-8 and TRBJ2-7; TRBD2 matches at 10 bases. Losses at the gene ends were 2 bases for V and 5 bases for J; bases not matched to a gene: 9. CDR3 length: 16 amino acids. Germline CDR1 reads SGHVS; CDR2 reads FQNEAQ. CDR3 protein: CASSLQILAGANEQYV. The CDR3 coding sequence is TGTGCCAGCAGCTTACAAATCCTAGCGGGGGCCAACGAGCAGTACGTC.

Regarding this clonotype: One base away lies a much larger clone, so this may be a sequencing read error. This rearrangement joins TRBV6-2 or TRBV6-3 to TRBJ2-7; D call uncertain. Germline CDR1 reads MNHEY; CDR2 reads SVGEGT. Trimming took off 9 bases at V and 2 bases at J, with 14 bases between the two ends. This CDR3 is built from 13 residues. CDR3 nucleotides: TGTGCCAGTTCCGCCAGAGAAGCCTACGAGCAGTACTTC. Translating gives CASSAREAYEQYF.

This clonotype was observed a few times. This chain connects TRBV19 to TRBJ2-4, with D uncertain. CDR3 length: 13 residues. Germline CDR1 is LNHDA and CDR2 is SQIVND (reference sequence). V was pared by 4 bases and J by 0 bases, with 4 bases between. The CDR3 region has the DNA TGTGCCAGTAGTAGCCTAGCCAAAAACATTCAGTACTTC. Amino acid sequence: CASSSLAKNIQYF.